This T cell receptor beta chain is from a study of T-cell reconstitution after alpha-beta-depleted transplantation in children. A remark on this clonotype: No antigen is known for it.

Study results and limitations: The main origin of T-cell counts and diversity one year after transplant was newly produced T cells.

Preparation of the TCRbeta library involved a method that used unique molecular identifiers. A single record per CDR3 protein comes from TCRdb applying MiXCR to the PCR reads. Among hundreds of thousands of distinct CDR3 sequences listed, about 15% were seen once. J lost 3 bases, V lost 5 bases, and 10 bases had no gene match. CDR3 size: 15 residues. Germline loops: CDR1 DFQATT, CDR2 SNEGSKA (reference sequence). Sequencing was performed on PBMCs, mostly from graft donor cells, taken 360 days after TCRalphabeta/CD19-depleted stem cell transplant. This chain connects TRBV20-1 to TRBJ1-2, with TRBD1 matching 9 bases. This receptor was identified in a male patient aged 2-10 years who had a stem cell transplant for acute lymphoblastic leukemia, so the T cells may come from the graft donor. CDR3: CSASSTGGPDYGYTF. The CDR3 nucleotides are TGCAGTGCTTCCTCTACAGGGGGCCCGGACTATGGCTACACCTTC.